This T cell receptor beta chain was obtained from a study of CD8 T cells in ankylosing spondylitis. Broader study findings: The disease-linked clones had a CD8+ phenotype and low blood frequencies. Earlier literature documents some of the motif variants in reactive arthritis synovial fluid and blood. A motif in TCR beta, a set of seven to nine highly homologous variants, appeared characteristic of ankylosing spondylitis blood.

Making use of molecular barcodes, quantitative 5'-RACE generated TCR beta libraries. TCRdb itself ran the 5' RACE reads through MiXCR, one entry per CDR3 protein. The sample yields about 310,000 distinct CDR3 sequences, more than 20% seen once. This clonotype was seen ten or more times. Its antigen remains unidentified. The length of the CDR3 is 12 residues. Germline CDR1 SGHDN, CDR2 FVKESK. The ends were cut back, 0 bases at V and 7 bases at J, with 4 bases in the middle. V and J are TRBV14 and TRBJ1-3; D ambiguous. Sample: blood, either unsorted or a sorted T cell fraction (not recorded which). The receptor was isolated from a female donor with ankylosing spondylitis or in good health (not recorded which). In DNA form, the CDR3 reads TGTGCCAGCAGCCAAGATCGGAACACCATATATTTT. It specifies CASSQDRNTIYF.